The 18 T cell receptor beta chains presented below share a single source sample, sequenced in a study of technical replicates of blood from a few donors. The table came from immunoSEQ multiplex PCR; TCRdb's copy has only in-frame clones and leaves some out. The sample lists around 90,000 clones, around 94% occurring once. Sample: T cells isolated from PBMCs. These receptors were taken from a human donor in good health.

This sequence joins TRBV9 and TRBJ2-6, with D maybe TRBD1 (5 bases). V lost 0 bases and J lost 4, with 17 bases in between. CDR1 is SGDLS, CDR2 YYNGEE, per germline. The CDR3 contains 18 residues. CDR3 residues: CASSVEGASITGANVLTF. CDR3 DNA sequence: TGTGCCAGCAGCGTAGAAGGGGCCAGCATTACCGGGGCCAACGTCCTGACTTTC.

This rearrangement joins TRBV10-2 to TRBJ2-7; 9 nucleotides match TRBD1. Looked up from germline, CDR1 is WSHSY and CDR2 is SAAADI. The CDR3 sequence is 13 residues long. V was clipped by 7 bases and J by 4 bases; unmatched bases: 5. The CDR3 coding sequence is TGCGCCAGCATGATGGACAGGGGTTACGAGCAGTACTTC. As protein: CASMMDRGYEQYF.

The V call is TRBV28, the J call TRBJ1-2; 10 positions match TRBD1. Germline CDR1 MDHEN, CDR2 SYDVKM. This CDR3 has 15 amino acids. V lost 3 bases, J lost 8 bases, and 9 bases stayed unmatched. The DNA for the CDR3 is TGTGCCAGCAGTTTGGAACTGGGGACAGGGGTGGGCTACACCTTC. Translation gives CASSLELGTGVGYTF.

The chain couples TRBV7-2 to TRBJ2-2; maybe TRBD2 (6 bases). The germline V gene has CDR1 SGHTA and CDR2 FQGNSA. Trimming took 4 bases from V and 3 from J, leaving 9 bases between them. The CDR3 loop spans 14 amino acids. The CDR3 is CASSSRLDTGELFF. The CDR3 DNA follows: TGTGCCAGCAGCTCGCGACTAGACACCGGGGAGCTGTTTTTT.

The chain recombines TRBV11-2 with TRBJ2-7, with TRBD1 matching over 9 bases. This CDR3 has 14 amino acids. Germline V CDR1 and CDR2: SGHAT, FQNNGV. V lost 5 bases, J lost 3 bases, and 5 bases stayed unmatched. This chain's CDR3 is CASSPTGGVYEQYF. CDR3 DNA: TGTGCCAGCAGCCCGACAGGGGGGGTCTACGAGCAGTACTTC.

CDR3 region: CASSPLGLDGNEQFF. The CDR3 region has the DNA TGTGCCAGCAGCCCGCTGGGACTAGATGGGAATGAGCAGTTCTTC. V usage is TRBV7-8 and J usage is TRBJ2-1, with 8 bases lining up with TRBD2. Trimming removed 5 bases from V and 7 bases from J; junction bases left unmatched: 10. Per germline, CDR1 SGHVS and CDR2 FQNEAQ. The CDR3 spans 15 residues.

The V call is TRBV7-7, the J call TRBJ2-5, with D possibly being TRBD2 (6 bases). Germline V CDR1 and CDR2: SSHAT, FNYEAQ (reference sequence). The V and J ends lost 5 bases and 5 bases respectively, with 15 bases between them. The CDR3 totals 14 residues. CDR3 in DNA: TGTGCCAGCAGCCAGACAGCGGGTGGGGAGACCCAGTACTTC. This translates into CASSQTAGGETQYF.

The CDR3 here is CASSRALGEGQTDTQYF. The CDR3 DNA reads TGTGCCAGCAGCCGAGCCCTCGGGGAGGGCCAAACAGATACGCAGTATTTT. The chain recombines TRBV13 with TRBJ2-3, with TRBD2 matching over 7 bases. The CDR3 has 17 amino acids. Trimming removed 5 bases from V and 3 bases from J; junction bases left unmatched: 14. Germline V gives CDR1 PRHDT, CDR2 FYEKMQ (reference sequence).

The chain links TRBV30 to TRBJ2-2; 7 bases agree with TRBD1. The CDR3 is 13 residues long. Per germline, CDR1 GTSNPN and CDR2 SVGIG (reference sequence). The CDR3 loop reads CASDRASAGELFF. Here the CDR3 DNA reads TGTGCTAGCGACAGGGCTTCCGCCGGGGAGCTGTTTTTT.

The V gene is TRBV4-1, the J gene TRBJ1-1; D remains unclear. The CDR3 is made up of 15 amino acids. The V end was cut by 1 base, the J end by 6 bases, with 15 bases between. Per the germline V gene, CDR1 is MGHRA and CDR2 is YSYEKL. The CDR3 bases are TGCGCCAGCAGCCAAGCCCTCGTACTCCCCCCTGAAGCTTTCTTT. As protein: CASSQALVLPPEAFF.

The chain carries TRBV6-6 and TRBJ2-7; 7 bases are a match to TRBD1. The germline CDR1 and CDR2 sequences are MNHNY and SVGAGI (reference sequence). The CDR3 is 13 residues long. V shed 4 bases and J 2 bases; nucleotides not matched to a gene: 2. CDR3 nucleotides: TGTGCCAGCAGTTCGGGACAGACCTACGAGCAGTACTTC. This encodes CASSSGQTYEQYF.

The genes are TRBV7-9 and TRBJ2-5; D may be TRBD2 (6 bases). The CDR3 sequence is 17 residues long. Germline V gene data show CDR1 as SEHNR and CDR2 as FQNEAQ (reference sequence). V lost 0 bases to trimming and J lost 1 base, with 15 bases between them. This chain's CDR3 is CASSLAFGGTLQETQYF. CDR3 in DNA: TGTGCCAGCAGCTTAGCTTTCGGAGGGACCCTCCAAGAGACCCAGTACTTC. The entire variable domain, with the rest obtained from reference TRBV7-9 and TRBJ2-5, is as follows: DTGVSQNPRHKITKRGQNVTFRCDPISEHNRLYWYRQTLGQGPEFLTYFQNEAQLEKSRLLSDRFSAERPKGSFSTLEIQRTEQGDSAMYLCASSLAFGGTLQETQYFGPGTRLLVL.

The chain joins TRBV4-2 to TRBJ1-5; D is ambiguous. V was clipped by 5 bases and J by 0 bases, with 11 bases between them. Looked up from germline, CDR1 is LGHNA and CDR2 is YNFKEQ. There are 15 residues in the CDR3. CDR3 DNA sequence: TGTGCCAGCAGCGTAAGCCAGGATAGCAATCAGCCCCAGCATTTT. It encodes CASSVSQDSNQPQHF.

The chain links TRBV6-1 to TRBJ1-2, with a tentative D call TRBD1 (6 bases). V was pared by 6 bases and J by 8 bases, with 13 bases between. CDR1 MNHNS and CDR2 SASEGT come from the germline V gene. The length of the CDR3 is 12 residues. CDR3 sequence: CASSGDIRGYTF. The CDR3 DNA reads as TGTGCCAGCAGCGGGGACATCCGAGGCTACACCTTC.

The chain is built from TRBV2 and TRBJ2-5, with D possibly TRBD2 on 7 matching bases. Trimming removed 5 bases from V and 4 bases from J, with 23 bases in between. The CDR3 runs to 17 residues. CDR1 is SNHLY, CDR2 FYNNEI, per germline. CDR3 DNA: TGTGCCAGCAGTCCCGCGGGGGCTACCAAAAGTTTAGAGACCCAGTACTTC. It specifies CASSPAGATKSLETQYF.

CDR3 sequence (DNA): TGTGCCAGCAGATTCTGGGACAGTCCGGAGGAGACCCAGTACTTC. Its protein is CASRFWDSPEETQYF. The rearrangement links TRBV6-6 to TRBJ2-5; 7 bases are a match to TRBD1. Germline V gives CDR1 MNHNY, CDR2 SVGAGI (reference sequence). CDR3 length equals 15 residues. V dropped 6 bases and J dropped 5; count of bases not matched to a gene: 12.

The chain carries TRBV5-6 and TRBJ1-5; D is perhaps TRBD1 (6 bases). V lost 2 bases and J lost 3, with 9 bases in between. From germline, CDR1 is SGHDT and CDR2 YYEEEE. There are 14 residues in the CDR3. CDR3 DNA: TGTGCCAGCAGCTTTGGGGGCTCCAATCAGCCCCAGCATTTT. Translated, it gives CASSFGGSNQPQHF.

CDR3: CASKQELPEQYF. CDR3 sequence (DNA): TGTGCCAGCAAACAGGAGCTCCCGGAGCAGTACTTC. The J gene is TRBJ2-7, the V gene TRBV28, with a possible D match to TRBD1 (5 bases). The germline V and J ends were trimmed by 7 bases and 7 bases, with 14 bases remaining between them. The CDR3 is 12 amino acids. CDR1 MDHEN and CDR2 SYDVKM come from the germline V gene.